This TCR beta chain was captured in a study of blood T cell repertoires in COVID-19. The wider study: COVID-19 samples from acute and convalescent phases originated in the United States, Italy and Spain. Sample material is recorded as cDNA or gDNA derived from T cells, B-cell-depleted T cells, or PBMCs.

Trimming removed 0 bases at V and 6 bases at J, with 8 bases between. The CDR3 totals 12 residues. Germline V gene lookup returns CDR1 GTSNPN and CDR2 SVGIG (reference sequence). Per the original data handling: Scientists estimated how many nucleated cells there were by amplifying reference gene primers. Assay used: immunoSEQ multiplex PCR; TCRdb lists only in-frame clones, some missing. V and J calls and clone size are as listed in that table; D and trimming were resolved from the DNA. Among 120,000 to 150,000 clones listed, roughly 90% were seen once. The genes are TRBV30 and TRBJ1-1, with unresolved D. What was sequenced was peripheral blood. The TCR was taken from a woman between 45 and 60 years old with acute or convalescent COVID-19. CDR3 loop: CAWSVDGAEAFF. The CDR3 bases are TGTGCCTGGAGTGTGGACGGGGCTGAAGCTTTCTTT.